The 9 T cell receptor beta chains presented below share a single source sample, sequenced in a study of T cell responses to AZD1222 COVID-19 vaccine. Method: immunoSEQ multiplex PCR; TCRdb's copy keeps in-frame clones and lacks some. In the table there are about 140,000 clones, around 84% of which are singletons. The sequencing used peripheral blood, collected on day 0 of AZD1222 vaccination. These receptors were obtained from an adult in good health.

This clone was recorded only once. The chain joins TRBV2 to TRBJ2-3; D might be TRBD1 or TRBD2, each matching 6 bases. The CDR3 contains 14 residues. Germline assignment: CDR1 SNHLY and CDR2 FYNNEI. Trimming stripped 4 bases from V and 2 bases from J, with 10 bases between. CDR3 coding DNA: TGTGCCAGCAGTGGGGGGGCATCCACAGATACGCAGTATTTT. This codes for CASSGGASTDTQYF.

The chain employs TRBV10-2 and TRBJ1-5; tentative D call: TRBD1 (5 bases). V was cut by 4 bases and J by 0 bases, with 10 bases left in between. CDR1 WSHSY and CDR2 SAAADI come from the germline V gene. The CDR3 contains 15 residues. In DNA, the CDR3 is TGCGCCAGCAGTGCTGGGGGATATAGCAATCAGCCCCAGCATTTT. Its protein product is CASSAGGYSNQPQHF.

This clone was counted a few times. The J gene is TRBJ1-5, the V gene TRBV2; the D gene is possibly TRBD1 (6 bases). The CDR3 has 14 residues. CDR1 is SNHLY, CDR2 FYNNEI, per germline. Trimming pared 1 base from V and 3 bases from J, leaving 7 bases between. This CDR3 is CASSEGDTNQPQHF. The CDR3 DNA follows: TGTGCCAGCAGTGAAGGGGACACCAATCAGCCCCAGCATTTT. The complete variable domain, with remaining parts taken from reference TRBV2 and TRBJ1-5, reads EPEVTQTPSHQVTQMGQEVILRCVPISNHLYFYWYRQILGQKVEFLVSFYNNEISEKSEIFDDQFSVERPDGSNFTLKIRSTKLEDSAMYFCASSEGDTNQPQHFGDGTRLSIL.

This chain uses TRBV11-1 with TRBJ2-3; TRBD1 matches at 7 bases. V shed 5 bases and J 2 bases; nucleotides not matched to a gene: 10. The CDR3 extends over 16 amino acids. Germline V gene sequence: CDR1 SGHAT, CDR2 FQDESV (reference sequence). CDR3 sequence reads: CASSLMGDSSTDTQYF. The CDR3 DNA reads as TGTGCCAGCAGCCTCATGGGGGACAGCTCCACAGATACGCAGTATTTT.

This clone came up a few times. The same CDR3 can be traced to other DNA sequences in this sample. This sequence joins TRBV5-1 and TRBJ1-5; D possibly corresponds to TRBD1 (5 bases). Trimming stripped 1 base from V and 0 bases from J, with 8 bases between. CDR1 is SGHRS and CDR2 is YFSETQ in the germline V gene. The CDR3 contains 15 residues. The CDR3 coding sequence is TGCGCCAGCAGCTTGACAGGCGATAGCAATCAGCCCCAGCATTTT. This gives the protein CASSLTGDSNQPQHF.

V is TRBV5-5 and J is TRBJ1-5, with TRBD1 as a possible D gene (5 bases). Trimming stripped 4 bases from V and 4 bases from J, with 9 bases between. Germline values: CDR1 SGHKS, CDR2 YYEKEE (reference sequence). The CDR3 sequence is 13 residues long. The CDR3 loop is CASSRDLNQPQHF. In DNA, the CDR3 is TGTGCCAGCAGCCGGGACCTAAATCAGCCCCAGCATTTT.

Here the CDR3 reads CASSVEGGAGRKYF. In DNA, the CDR3 is TGTGCCAGCAGCGTAGAAGGAGGGGCCGGGCGGAAGTACTTC. The gene calls are TRBV9 and TRBJ2-7; possibly TRBD2 for D (6 bases). Per germline, CDR1 SGDLS and CDR2 YYNGEE. The CDR3 is 14 residues long. V shed 0 bases and J shed 11 bases, with 18 bases lying between them.

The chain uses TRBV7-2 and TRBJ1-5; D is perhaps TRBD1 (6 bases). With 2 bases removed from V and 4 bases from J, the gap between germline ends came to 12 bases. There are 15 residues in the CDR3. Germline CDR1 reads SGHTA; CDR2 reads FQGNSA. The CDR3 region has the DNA TGTGCCAGCAGCTTAATGCCAGGGGTAAATCAGCCCCAGCATTTT. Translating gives CASSLMPGVNQPQHF.

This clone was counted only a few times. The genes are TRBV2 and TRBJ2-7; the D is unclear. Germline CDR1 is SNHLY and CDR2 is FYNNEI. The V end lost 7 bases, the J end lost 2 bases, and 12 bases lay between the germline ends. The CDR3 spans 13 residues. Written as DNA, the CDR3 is TGTGCCAGCAAACCCTTCGGGCCCTACGAGCAGTACTTC. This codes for CASKPFGPYEQYF.